The 20 T cell receptor beta chains below come from one sample, sequenced in a study of cytomegalovirus exposure and HLA in healthy donors (dated by TCRdb to 2016 to 2017). Libraries were built with the immunoSEQ multiplex PCR assay. For the multiplex PCR, a mixture combining 60 forward primers for TCR Vbeta segments and 13 reverse primers for TCR Jbeta segments was used. This immuneACCESS table, as held by TCRdb, lists in-frame sequences with V and J called but not all clones. Of the missing ones, under half trace to an unresolved V gene in checked studies; the others have no known cause. Counted in this sample were under 200,000 clones; 68% of them appeared once. About 1.3% of the sample rests with the top ten. The specimen sequenced was PBMCs. These receptors were taken from a man in his fifties in good health and CMV-seronegative.

The V gene is TRBV7-2, the J gene TRBJ1-5, with 7 bases aligning to TRBD1. Trimming removed 1 base from V and 2 bases from J; junction bases left unmatched: 5. The germline gives CDR1 SGHTA, CDR2 FQGNSA. CDR3 length: 16 amino acids. The CDR3 is CASSLGGTVGNQPQHF. CDR3 bases: TGTGCCAGCAGCTTAGGGGGGACAGTGGGCAATCAGCCCCAGCATTTT.

The chain employs TRBV7-6 and TRBJ1-1; D gene unclear. The CDR3 totals 16 residues. V lost 5 bases, J lost 0 bases, and 16 bases lay in between. Germline loops: CDR1 SGHVS, CDR2 FNYEAQ. The chain's CDR3 is CASSPVGRELNTEAFF. CDR3 DNA sequence: TGTGCCAGCAGCCCTGTAGGGAGAGAATTGAACACTGAAGCTTTCTTT.

Only one count was recorded for this clone. The chain employs TRBV5-1 and TRBJ2-7; TRBD1 agrees at 7 bases. Germline V lookup: CDR1 SGHRS, CDR2 YFSETQ. Losses at the gene ends were 4 bases for V and 1 base for J; bases not matched to a gene: 11. The length of the CDR3 is 16 residues. The CDR3 coding sequence is TGCGCCAGCAGCGCCTTGACAGGGTCCAGTTCCTACGAGCAGTACTTC. Its translation is CASSALTGSSSYEQYF.

The chain is built from TRBV5-1 and TRBJ2-5; D perhaps matches TRBD2 (6 bases). CDR3 length equals 14 residues. Per the germline V gene, CDR1 is SGHRS and CDR2 is YFSETQ. V shed 1 base and J shed 1 base, with 8 bases lying between them. This chain's CDR3 is CASSLSSGQETQYF. CDR3 nucleotides: TGCGCCAGCAGCTTGAGTAGCGGCCAAGAGACCCAGTACTTC.

V usage is TRBV5-1 and J usage is TRBJ2-3; no clear D. The V and J ends lost 4 bases and 3 bases respectively, with 6 bases between them. The CDR3 has 12 amino acids. Germline V gene data show CDR1 as SGHRS and CDR2 as YFSETQ. CDR3 bases: TGCGCCAGCAGCCCGAGGACAGATACGCAGTATTTT. Translation gives CASSPRTDTQYF.

This clone has just a few counts. The chain has TRBV12-5 and TRBJ1-1, with 7 bases aligning to TRBD1. CDR3 length: 15 amino acids. Germline loops: CDR1 LGHNT, CDR2 FRNRAP. The V and J ends lost 6 bases and 2 bases, in that order; junction bases with no gene match: 9. The CDR3 loop is CASGHTGTVNTEAFF. The CDR3, as DNA: TGTGCTAGTGGCCATACCGGGACAGTCAACACTGAAGCTTTCTTT.

This clone was counted a few times. V is TRBV5-8 and J is TRBJ1-3; D is unclear. The V and J ends lost 2 bases and 0 bases respectively, with 9 bases between them. Germline V gene sequence: CDR1 SGHTS, CDR2 YDEGEE. The CDR3 spans 15 residues. The CDR3 reads CASSFALNSGNTIYF. CDR3 nucleotide sequence: TGTGCCAGCAGCTTCGCCCTAAACTCTGGAAACACCATATATTTT. Full variable domain (rest looked up from reference TRBV5-8 and TRBJ1-3): EAGVTQSPTHLIKTRGQQATLRCSPISGHTSVYWYQQALGLGLQFLLWYDEGEERNRGNFPPRFSGRQFPNYSSELNVNALELEDSALYLCASSFALNSGNTIYFGEGSWLTVV.

This rearrangement joins TRBV7-9 to TRBJ1-2; tentative D call: TRBD1 (6 bases). The V and J ends lost 7 bases and 3 bases respectively, with 15 bases between them. The germline CDR1 and CDR2 sequences are SEHNR and FQNEAQ (reference sequence). The CDR3 runs 14 residues. The CDR3 DNA follows: TGTGCCAGCACCGACGGGGGGCAAGACTATGGCTACACCTTC. Translation: CASTDGGQDYGYTF.

The V gene is TRBV7-9, the J gene TRBJ1-1, with D hard to call. This CDR3 has 15 residues. The germline V gene has CDR1 SEHNR and CDR2 FQNEAQ (reference sequence). V was shortened by 5 bases and J by 0 bases, with 13 bases between the two germline ends. CDR3 bases: TGTGCCAGCAGCCCCCGGGAGAAGATGAACACTGAAGCTTTCTTT. Its protein is CASSPREKMNTEAFF.

The J gene is TRBJ1-1, the V gene TRBV2, with 9 bases matching TRBD1. The length of the CDR3 is 14 residues. Germline V gives CDR1 SNHLY, CDR2 FYNNEI. Trimming removed 5 bases from V and 5 bases from J; junction bases left unmatched: 6. CDR3 loop: CASSWDRDGTEAFF. CDR3 coding DNA: TGTGCCAGCAGTTGGGACAGGGATGGTACTGAAGCTTTCTTT.

This chain joins TRBV7-3 and TRBJ2-6, with 9 bases fitting TRBD1. This CDR3 has 16 residues. V trimming: 5 bases; J trimming: 0 bases; junction bases outside the gene matches: 2. In germline, CDR1 is SGHTA, CDR2 FQGTGA. The CDR3 here is CASSVTGGSGANVLTF. The CDR3 DNA is TGTGCCAGCAGCGTGACAGGGGGCTCTGGGGCCAACGTCCTGACTTTC.

The chain employs TRBV7-3 and TRBJ2-3; possibly TRBD2 for D (5 bases). This CDR3 contains 17 residues. The germline V and J ends were trimmed by 0 bases and 2 bases, with 15 bases remaining between them. The germline V gene has CDR1 SGHTA and CDR2 FQGTGA. The CDR3 sequence: CASSLTSGGSATDTQYF. In DNA, the CDR3 is TGTGCCAGCAGCTTAACGTCCGGAGGTAGCGCCACAGATACGCAGTATTTT.

The chain is built from TRBV18 and TRBJ2-1, with TRBD1 as a possible D gene (5 bases). This CDR3 comprises 16 residues. Trimming removed 5 bases at V and 0 bases at J, with 14 bases between. Germline loops: CDR1 KGHSH, CDR2 LQKENI. The CDR3 loop reads CASSALDTSSYNEQFF. The CDR3 DNA reads TGTGCCAGCTCAGCCTTGGACACCAGCTCCTACAATGAGCAGTTCTTC.

The chain uses TRBV7-9 and TRBJ2-6; D possibly corresponds to TRBD2 (5 bases). Between the trimmed V and J ends, which lost 5 bases and 0 bases, there was a span of 14 bases. Per germline, CDR1 SEHNR and CDR2 FQNEAQ (reference sequence). The length of the CDR3 is 17 residues. This CDR3 reads CASSPRTGISGANVLTF. Here the CDR3 DNA reads TGTGCCAGCAGCCCTCGGACCGGGATCTCTGGGGCCAACGTCCTGACTTTC.

The chain uses TRBV6-6 and TRBJ1-3; D is undetermined. V shed 6 bases and J shed 8 bases, with 11 bases lying between them. From germline, CDR1 is MNHNY and CDR2 SVGAGI (reference sequence). The CDR3 sequence is 12 residues long. CDR3 DNA: TGTGCCAGCAGCGGTCAAACGTACACCATATATTTT. This encodes CASSGQTYTIYF.

A single count supports this clone. Because it lacks the conserved phenylalanine or tryptophan at the end, this CDR3 is likely a read error. The chain has TRBV6-5 and TRBJ2-7, with 8 nucleotides matching TRBD1. Trimming cost V 7 bases and J 6 bases; bases outside gene matches: 8. The CDR3 covers 13 residues. Germline CDR1 and CDR2: MNHEY and SVGAGI. The CDR3 spells CASTADRALEQYL. CDR3 nucleotides: TGTGCCAGCACCGCGGACAGGGCCCTCGAGCAGTACCTC.

This clone was recorded only once. The chain has TRBV9 and TRBJ2-3; 11 bases agree with TRBD2. V trimming: 4 bases; J trimming: 3 bases; junction bases outside the gene matches: 7. Germline assignment: CDR1 SGDLS and CDR2 YYNGEE. The CDR3 is 16 residues long. CDR3 sequence: CASSPRSGGATDTQYF. DNA of the CDR3: TGTGCCAGCAGCCCCCGTAGCGGGGGGGCAACAGATACGCAGTATTTT.

This rearrangement joins TRBV13 to TRBJ1-1; TRBD1 might be the D (6 bases). There are 13 residues in the CDR3. V shed 6 bases and J shed 2 bases, with 10 bases lying between them. CDR1 and CDR2 (germline): PRHDT, FYEKMQ (reference sequence). CDR3 protein: CASSLDRNTEAFF. The CDR3 bases are TGTGCCAGCAGTCTGGACAGAAACACTGAAGCTTTCTTT.

The chain recombines TRBV4-3 with TRBJ1-2; D remains ambiguous. CDR1 is LGHNA and CDR2 is YSLEER in the germline V gene. This CDR3 is 15 amino acids long. The V end was cut by 0 bases, the J end by 4 bases, with 12 bases between. In DNA form, the CDR3 reads TGCGCCAGCAGCCAAGATCGGTCTACGGGCTATGGCTACACCTTC. This codes for CASSQDRSTGYGYTF.

This clone has only one observation. The CDR3 here is CASDDLMTGQFEAFF. For the CDR3, the DNA is TGTGCCAGCGATGACCTAATGACAGGACAATTTGAAGCTTTCTTT. This chain joins TRBV2 and TRBJ1-1; D possibly corresponds to TRBD1 (6 bases). The CDR3 is 15 residues long. The ends were cut back, 8 bases at V and 7 bases at J, with 23 bases in the middle. Looked up from germline, CDR1 is SNHLY and CDR2 is FYNNEI. Filled out from reference TRBV2 and TRBJ1-1, the complete variable domain reads EPEVTQTPSHQVTQMGQEVILRCVPISNHLYFYWYRQILGQKVEFLVSFYNNEISEKSEIFDDQFSVERPDGSNFTLKIRSTKLEDSAMYFCASDDLMTGQFEAFFGQGTRLTVV.